The rows below give T cell receptor beta chains drawn from one sample of a study of T cell repertoires in cytomegalovirus infection. TCRdb processed the reads anew with MiXCR; each CDR3 protein has one entry. Here the sample spans some 180,000 distinct CDR3 sequences, approximately 18% being singletons. Sequencing input: CD8+ T cells from PBMCs. These receptors all stem from a human donor in good health (CMV status not recorded). Some clones in this sample may be carry-over from other donors' samples. CDR3s include the opening cysteine and the closing phenylalanine or tryptophan. A D gene is named only where the DNA matches it firmly. Only part of the rows carry a size: once, few, many, or a class if the clone is expanded.

CDR3: CAITGVSSTDTQYF
DNA: TGTGCCATCACGGGGGTTTCTAGCACAGATACGCAGTATTTT
size: NA
D: NA
V: TRBV10-3
J: TRBJ2-3

CDR3: CASSAPGTADGYTF
DNA: TGTGCCAGCAGCGCACCCGGGACTGCGGACGGCTACACCTTC
size: NA
D: NA
V: TRBV9
J: TRBJ1-2

CDR3: CASSSLTSGGNPSSYNEQFF
DNA: TGTGCCAGCAGTTCACTCACTAGCGGGGGTAACCCTAGCTCCTACAATGAGCAGTTCTTC
size: NA
D: TRBD2
V: TRBV12-3/TRBV12-4
J: TRBJ2-1

CDR3: CASSYSILQGLNTEAFF
DNA: TGTGCCAGCAGTTACTCGATTCTACAGGGCTTGAACACTGAAGCTTTCTTT
size: few
D: NA
V: TRBV6-2/TRBV6-3
J: TRBJ1-1

CDR3: CASIEVGHSGNTIYF
DNA: TGTGCCAGCATTGAAGTGGGACACTCTGGAAACACCATATATTTT
size: NA
D: NA
V: TRBV7-9
J: TRBJ1-3

CDR3: CSARTVNEQFF
DNA: TGCAGTGCGAGGACAGTGAATGAGCAGTTCTTC
size: NA
D: NA
V: TRBV20-1
J: TRBJ2-1

CDR3: CAISETAGGQETQYF
DNA: TGTGCCATCAGTGAGACGGCGGGGGGCCAGGAGACCCAGTACTTC
size: NA
D: TRBD2
V: TRBV10-3
J: TRBJ2-5

CDR3: CASSWRGRGSTDTQYF
DNA: TGTGCCAGCAGCTGGAGGGGGCGGGGGAGCACAGATACGCAGTATTTT
size: NA
D: NA
V: TRBV7-2
J: TRBJ2-3

CDR3: CATSVQGEDTQYF
DNA: TGTGCCACCAGCGTCCAGGGGGAGGATACGCAGTATTTT
size: few
D: TRBD1
V: TRBV15
J: TRBJ2-3

CDR3: CATSRVTEDNEQFF
DNA: TGTGCCACCAGCAGAGTTACAGAAGACAATGAGCAGTTCTTC
size: NA
D: NA
V: TRBV15
J: TRBJ2-1

CDR3: CASSQDQSGRSGYTF
DNA: TGCGCCAGCAGCCAAGATCAGTCAGGGAGAAGTGGCTACACCTTC
size: NA
D: NA
V: TRBV4-3
J: TRBJ1-2

CDR3: CATSVPRGDEQFF
DNA: TGTGCCACCAGTGTACCCAGGGGGGATGAGCAGTTCTTC
size: NA
D: NA
V: TRBV24-1
J: TRBJ2-1

CDR3: CASRRGSKSYNEQFF
DNA: TGTGCCAGCAGGAGGGGGTCCAAGTCCTACAATGAGCAGTTCTTC
size: few
D: NA
V: TRBV7-2
J: TRBJ2-1

CDR3: CASSYMGGGTYNEQFF
DNA: TGTGCCAGCAGTTACATGGGGGGGGGGACCTACAATGAGCAGTTCTTC
size: few
D: TRBD2
V: TRBV6-2/TRBV6-3
J: TRBJ2-1

CDR3: CASSVEGAIQETQYF
DNA: TGTGCCAGCAGTGTGGAAGGCGCCATCCAAGAGACCCAGTACTTC
size: few
D: NA
V: TRBV6-1
J: TRBJ2-5

CDR3: CASSPGQRARPLFF
DNA: TGTGCCAGCAGTCCGGGACAGCGCGCCCGGCCGCTGTTTTTT
size: NA
D: TRBD1
V: TRBV27
J: TRBJ2-2

CDR3: CASSQVGTVHGYTF
DNA: TGTGCCAGCAGCCAAGTTGGGACAGTCCATGGCTACACCTTC
size: NA
D: TRBD1
V: TRBV14
J: TRBJ1-2

CDR3: CASRQRGRSYEQYF
DNA: TGTGCCAGCAGGCAACGGGGACGGTCCTACGAGCAGTACTTC
size: NA
D: NA
V: TRBV7-8
J: TRBJ2-7

CDR3: CASSSPGSAGQETQYF
DNA: TGTGCCAGCAGCTCCCCTGGCTCGGCAGGTCAAGAGACCCAGTACTTC
size: NA
D: NA
V: TRBV5-6
J: TRBJ2-5

CDR3: CASSYFQTWELFF
DNA: TGTGCCAGCAGTTATTTTCAAACCTGGGAGCTGTTTTTT
size: NA
D: NA
V: TRBV6-1
J: TRBJ2-2

CDR3: CASSPSGTGADNYGYTF
DNA: TGTGCCAGCAGCCCCTCCGGGACAGGGGCGGATAACTATGGCTACACCTTC
size: NA
D: TRBD1
V: TRBV7-9
J: TRBJ1-2

CDR3: CASSLAWEETQYF
DNA: TGTGCTAGCAGCTTAGCTTGGGAGGAGACCCAGTACTTC
size: few
D: NA
V: TRBV7-6
J: TRBJ2-5

CDR3: CASSLAGSLFF
DNA: TGTGCCAGCAGCTTGGCCGGAAGCCTGTTTTTT
size: few
D: NA
V: TRBV5-6
J: TRBJ2-2

CDR3: CASSLAGGPGELFF
DNA: TGTGCCAGCAGTCTAGCGGGGGGGCCCGGGGAGCTGTTTTTT
size: NA
D: TRBD2
V: TRBV12-3/TRBV12-4
J: TRBJ2-2

CDR3: CASRTRQPSSYNEQFF
DNA: TGTGCCAGCAGGACCCGACAGCCGAGCTCCTACAATGAGCAGTTCTTC
size: few
D: NA
V: TRBV7-9
J: TRBJ2-1

CDR3: CASSYSWDSSGNTIYF
DNA: TGTGCCAGCAGTTACAGTTGGGACAGCTCTGGAAACACCATATATTTT
size: NA
D: TRBD1
V: TRBV6-2/TRBV6-3
J: TRBJ1-3

CDR3: CASSLGTPAHF
DNA: TGTGCCAGCAGTCTTGGGACACCGGCGCATTTT
size: few
D: NA
V: TRBV28
J: TRBJ1-5

CDR3: CASSLRTPTYEQYF
DNA: TGTGCCAGCAGTTTACGGACACCGACCTACGAGCAGTACTTC
size: few
D: NA
V: TRBV28
J: TRBJ2-7

CDR3: CATRALLGSNQPQHF
DNA: TGTGCCACCCGGGCCCTCCTTGGTAGCAATCAGCCCCAGCATTTT
size: few
D: NA
V: TRBV19
J: TRBJ1-5

CDR3: CASSPRTSAETQYF
DNA: TGTGCCAGCAGCCCAAGGACTAGCGCGGAGACCCAGTACTTC
size: NA
D: TRBD2
V: TRBV7-9
J: TRBJ2-5

CDR3: CSAPDRERTGELFF
DNA: TGCAGTGCGCCGGACAGGGAAAGAACCGGGGAGCTGTTTTTT
size: few
D: TRBD1
V: TRBV20-1
J: TRBJ2-2

CDR3: CASSSGFNQPQHF
DNA: TGTGCCAGCAGCTCAGGGTTCAATCAGCCCCAGCATTTT
size: NA
D: NA
V: TRBV7-6
J: TRBJ1-5

CDR3: CASSYDETGGNTEAFF
DNA: TGTGCCAGCAGTTACGATGAGACAGGGGGGAACACTGAAGCTTTCTTT
size: many
D: TRBD1
V: TRBV6-2/TRBV6-3
J: TRBJ1-1

CDR3: CASSYPGQGTEAFF
DNA: TGTGCCAGCAGTTACCCTGGACAGGGAACTGAAGCTTTCTTT
size: NA
D: TRBD1
V: TRBV6-2/TRBV6-3
J: TRBJ1-1

CDR3: CASSYGERGETQYF
DNA: TGTGCCAGCAGCTACGGGGAGAGAGGAGAGACCCAGTACTTC
size: NA
D: NA
V: TRBV7-9
J: TRBJ2-5

CDR3: CSVKILNTEELFF
DNA: TGCAGCGTTAAGATCCTGAACACCGAGGAGCTGTTTTTT
size: NA
D: NA
V: TRBV29-1
J: TRBJ2-2

CDR3: CASRTEQFF
DNA: TGTGCCAGCAGGACCGAGCAGTTCTTC
size: few
D: NA
V: TRBV2
J: TRBJ2-1

CDR3: CASSSDPGQGFYGYTF
DNA: TGTGCCAGCAGTTCGGACCCGGGACAGGGGTTCTATGGCTACACCTTC
size: many
D: TRBD1
V: TRBV6-5
J: TRBJ1-2

CDR3: CSVEMDIPNEQFF
DNA: TGCAGCGTCGAAATGGACATCCCCAATGAGCAGTTCTTC
size: NA
D: NA
V: TRBV29-1
J: TRBJ2-1

CDR3: CASSLGREEYGKGYTF
DNA: TGTGCCAGCAGCTTAGGAAGAGAGGAATACGGAAAAGGCTACACCTTC
size: NA
D: NA
V: TRBV7-9
J: TRBJ1-2

CDR3: CASTARLAGAHNEQFF
DNA: TGTGCCAGCACCGCTAGACTAGCGGGGGCCCACAATGAGCAGTTCTTC
size: NA
D: TRBD2
V: TRBV7-6
J: TRBJ2-1

CDR3: CASGTAGSRASYNEQFF
DNA: TGTGCCAGTGGTACTGCAGGATCCAGAGCCTCCTACAATGAGCAGTTCTTC
size: few
D: NA
V: TRBV6-6
J: TRBJ2-1

CDR3: CASVQGANEQYF
DNA: TGTGCCAGCGTACAGGGGGCCAACGAGCAGTACTTC
size: NA
D: TRBD1
V: TRBV7-9
J: TRBJ2-7

CDR3: CASRDRVLGTEAFF
DNA: TGTGCCAGTCGGGACAGGGTTTTAGGCACTGAAGCTTTCTTT
size: NA
D: TRBD1
V: TRBV6-1
J: TRBJ1-1

CDR3: CASRMWVSNAYEQYF
DNA: TGTGCCAGCAGGATGTGGGTGTCTAATGCCTACGAGCAGTACTTC
size: NA
D: NA
V: TRBV28
J: TRBJ2-7

CDR3: CSVEMGTGVAGNTIYF
DNA: TGCAGCGTTGAGATGGGGACAGGGGTAGCCGGAAACACCATATATTTT
size: few
D: TRBD1
V: TRBV29-1
J: TRBJ1-3

CDR3: CASTPPGGEAYNEQFF
DNA: TGTGCCAGCACCCCCCCGGGGGGGGAGGCCTACAATGAGCAGTTCTTC
size: NA
D: TRBD2
V: TRBV5-4
J: TRBJ2-1

CDR3: CASSRINVGEQYF
DNA: TGTGCCAGCAGCCGGATAAATGTGGGGGAGCAGTACTTC
size: many
D: NA
V: TRBV12-3/TRBV12-4
J: TRBJ2-7

CDR3: CASRYGQGQETQYF
DNA: TGTGCCAGCAGATATGGACAGGGACAAGAGACCCAGTACTTC
size: NA
D: TRBD1
V: TRBV28
J: TRBJ2-5

CDR3: CASSLPQGDTEAFF
DNA: TGTGCCAGCAGCTTGCCGCAGGGTGACACTGAAGCTTTCTTT
size: NA
D: NA
V: TRBV7-9
J: TRBJ1-1

CDR3: CASSTFPGSGGEKLFF
DNA: TGTGCCAGCAGTACCTTCCCAGGGTCCGGAGGTGAAAAACTGTTTTTT
size: once
D: NA
V: TRBV6-6
J: TRBJ1-4

CDR3: CASSPLAGGPAGELFF
DNA: TGTGCCAGTAGTCCCTTAGCGGGGGGGCCGGCCGGGGAGCTGTTTTTT
size: few
D: TRBD2
V: TRBV19
J: TRBJ2-2

CDR3: CATSRVEVRQPQHF
DNA: TGTGCCACCAGCAGAGTCGAGGTGCGGCAGCCCCAGCATTTT
size: few
D: NA
V: TRBV15
J: TRBJ1-5